This TCR beta chain is from a study of cytomegalovirus exposure and HLA in healthy donors. Study as a whole: Samples from HLA-typed donors yielded around 85 million unique TCRs in an early data release. The study's findings and limits: Later, TCR association rates were found to vary by HLA locus, highest for DRB1 and lowest for HLA-C. Data from an earlier analysis indicated that most TCR beta V segments were productive either about 87% or about 30% of the time. The study listed 150 to 200 cytomegalovirus-associated TCR beta chains.

As concerns this clone: Its antigen is not known.

The CDR3 is made up of 15 amino acids. With V trimmed by 3 bases and J by 8 bases, 10 bases remained unmatched. In germline, CDR1 is LNHDA, CDR2 SQIVND (reference sequence). Use of 60 Vbeta and 13 Jbeta primers characterized the PCR. The method was immunoSEQ multiplex PCR; TCRdb's version includes in-frame clones alone and lacks a portion of them. The table includes approximately 200,000 clones, around 79% detected once. The chain carries TRBV19 and TRBJ2-1; TRBD2 matches at 7 bases. This TCR came from a girl aged 2 to 9 in good health and CMV-seronegative. Input material: PBMCs. CDR3 region: CASSISRGRGDEQFF. CDR3 sequence (DNA): TGTGCCAGTAGTATCTCCCGGGGGAGGGGCGATGAGCAGTTCTTC. Based on the CDR3 plus reference TRBV19 and TRBJ2-1, the full variable domain is DGGITQSPKYLFRKEGQNVTLSCEQNLNHDAMYWYRQDPGQGLRLIYYSQIVNDFQKGDIAEGYSVSREKKESFPLTVTSAQKNPTAFYLCASSISRGRGDEQFFGPGTRLTVL.